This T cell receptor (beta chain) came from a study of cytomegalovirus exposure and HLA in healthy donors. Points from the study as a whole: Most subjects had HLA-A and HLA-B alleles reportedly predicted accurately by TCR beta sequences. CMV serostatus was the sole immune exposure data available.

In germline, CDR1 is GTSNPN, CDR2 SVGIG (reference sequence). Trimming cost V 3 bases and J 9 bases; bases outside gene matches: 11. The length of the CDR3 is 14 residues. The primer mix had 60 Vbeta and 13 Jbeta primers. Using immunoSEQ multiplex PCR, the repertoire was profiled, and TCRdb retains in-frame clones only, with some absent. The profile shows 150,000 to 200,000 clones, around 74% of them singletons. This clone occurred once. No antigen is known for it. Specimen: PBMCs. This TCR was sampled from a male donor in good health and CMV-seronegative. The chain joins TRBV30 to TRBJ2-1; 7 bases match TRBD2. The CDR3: CAWSSFRLASEQFF. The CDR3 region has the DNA TGTGCCTGGAGCTCCTTCCGACTAGCAAGTGAGCAGTTCTTC.